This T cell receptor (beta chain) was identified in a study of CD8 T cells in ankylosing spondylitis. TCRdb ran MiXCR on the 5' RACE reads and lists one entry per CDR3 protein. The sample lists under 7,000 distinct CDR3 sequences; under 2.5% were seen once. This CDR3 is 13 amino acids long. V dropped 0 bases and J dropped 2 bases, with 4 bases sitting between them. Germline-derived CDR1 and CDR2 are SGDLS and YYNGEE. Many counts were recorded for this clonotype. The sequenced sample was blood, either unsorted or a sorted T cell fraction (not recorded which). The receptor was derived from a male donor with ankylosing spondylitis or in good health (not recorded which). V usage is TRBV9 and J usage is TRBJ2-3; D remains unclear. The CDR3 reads CASSVDPTDTQYF. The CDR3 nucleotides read TGTGCCAGCAGCGTAGATCCCACAGATACGCAGTATTTT.